This T cell receptor (beta chain) is drawn from a study of vaccination effects on CD4 cells after COVID-19. Study background: Post-vaccine specimens arrived a median 72 days past the second dose. Regarding the study as a whole: Clones of infection and vaccine origin contracted markedly late after vaccination. Early post-infection timepoints were missing from the study, which also had few convalescent patients.

A word on this clone: The antigen is unknown.

Viral peptide pool expansion of antigen-specific CD4+ T cells preceded sequencing in the ViraFEST assay. It was after approximately 11 days of culture that CD4+ T cells were isolated. Participants received two doses of either the BNT162b2 or mRNA-1273 vaccine. Days 3 and 7 saw half the medium replaced with IL-2 medium. Profiling relied on immunoSEQ multiplex PCR, and the TCRdb table lists in-frame clones only, not all of them. The repertoire holds roughly 46,000 clones, with around 80% as singletons. Germline values: CDR1 MNHEY, CDR2 SVGAGI. This CDR3 is 13 amino acids long. V lost 6 bases, J lost 1 base, and 2 bases stayed unmatched.

The chain combines TRBV6-5 with TRBJ1-1; TRBD1 aligns across 7 bases. This clonotype originated in a human donor who received a COVID-19 vaccine. The sequences come from CD4+ T cells from PBMCs cultured with HCoV-OC43 spike peptides, collected after COVID-19 vaccination. As for subset: HCoV-OC43 spike overlapping peptide pool stimulation. The CDR3 nucleotides read TGTGCCAGCAGCAGACAGGGGAACACTGAAGCTTTCTTT. It codes for CASSRQGNTEAFF.